Below, 26 T cell receptor beta chains from the same sample are listed, as sequenced in a study of shared clonotypes between healthy human individuals (dated by TCRdb to about 2020). The method was the immunoSEQ multiplex PCR assay. TCRdb mirrors the immuneACCESS table, restricted to in-frame sequences. Some clones are absent from its copies; in checked studies, under half trace to an unresolved V gene, and the reason for the others is unknown. A total of about 960,000 clones appear in this sample, approximately 76% of them only once. The ten largest clones take up about 1.5% of the sample. Sequencing was done on a sample of memory CD4+ T cells sorted from blood. The cell subset or site label, read with the paper, signifies: CD45RA-negative fraction. These receptors were collected from a man aged 18 to 30 in good health.

V gene TRBV4-3 combines with J gene TRBJ2-3; 7 bases are a match to TRBD2. Per the germline V gene, CDR1 is LGHNA and CDR2 is YSLEER. The CDR3 consists of 17 residues. V dropped 0 bases and J dropped 6; count of bases not matched to a gene: 12. The CDR3 spells CASSQEGGAGATDTQYF. The CDR3 nucleotides are TGCGCCAGCAGCCAAGAGGGAGGGGCGGGAGCCACCGATACGCAGTATTTT.

The chain uses TRBV7-2 and TRBJ2-7, with D perhaps matching TRBD1 (7 bases). The CDR3 has 14 amino acids. V lost 0 bases and J lost 6, with 12 bases in between. Germline lookup yields CDR1 SGHTA and CDR2 FQGNSA. The CDR3 bases are TGTGCCAGCAGCTTAGCGCAGGGGGGAGGCGAGCAGTACTTC. Encoded protein: CASSLAQGGGEQYF.

The chain links TRBV7-9 to TRBJ1-1; no clear D gene. This CDR3 comprises 15 residues. Germline CDR1 and CDR2: SEHNR and FQNEAQ (reference sequence). Trimming stripped 3 bases from V and 3 bases from J, with 14 bases between. The CDR3, as DNA: TGTGCCAGCAGCTTGTTAGTCTCCACGGACACTGAAGCTTTCTTT. Encoded protein: CASSLLVSTDTEAFF.

The CDR3 loop is CASSPSGISTDTQYF. The CDR3 bases are TGCGCCAGCAGTCCGAGCGGGATTAGCACAGATACGCAGTATTTT. The chain combines TRBV5-1 with TRBJ2-3, with TRBD2 matching 7 bases. The V segment lost 5 bases and the J segment 0 bases; nucleotides outside the gene matches: 6. This CDR3 is built from 15 residues. Germline V gene data show CDR1 as SGHRS and CDR2 as YFSETQ.

The chain links TRBV7-8 to TRBJ2-2, with TRBD2 matching over 7 bases. The length of the CDR3 is 14 residues. The J segment lost 4 bases and the V segment lost 6 bases, leaving 5 bases of the junction unmatched. CDR1 and CDR2 (germline): SGHVS, FQNEAQ. CDR3: CASRPTSSTGELFF. The CDR3, as DNA: TGTGCCAGCAGGCCGACTAGCTCCACCGGGGAGCTGTTTTTT.

This clone came up once. The chain combines TRBV7-6 with TRBJ2-3; D ambiguous. Germline CDR1 and CDR2: SGHVS and FNYEAQ. Trimming shortened V by 6 bases and J by 2 bases, and 6 bases separated the two germline ends. The CDR3 is made up of 12 amino acids. CDR3 bases: TGTGCCAGCAGACCCCTCACAGATACGCAGTATTTT. Amino acid sequence: CASRPLTDTQYF. Full variable domain (remainder filled in from reference TRBV7-6 and TRBJ2-3): GAGVSQSPRYKVTKRGQDVALRCDPISGHVSLYWYRQALGQGPEFLTYFNYEAQQDKSGLPNDRFSAERPEGSISTLTIQRTEQRDSAMYRCASRPLTDTQYFGPGTRLTVL.

The chain couples TRBV7-6 to TRBJ2-2; D unresolved. V was trimmed by 5 bases and J by 5 bases, leaving 9 bases between them. Looked up from germline, CDR1 is SGHVS and CDR2 is FNYEAQ. The CDR3 contains 13 residues. The CDR3 bases are TGTGCCAGCAGCCTCCGCTCGACCGGGGAGCTGTTTTTT. Its protein product is CASSLRSTGELFF.

The chain is built from TRBV30 and TRBJ1-6; TRBD1 agrees at 9 bases. This CDR3 contains 14 residues. Unmatched junction bases numbered 3, after V lost 1 base and J lost 8 bases. Looked up from germline, CDR1 is GTSNPN and CDR2 is SVGIG (reference sequence). In nucleotides, the CDR3 is TGTGCCTGGAGTGAGGACAGGGGCGATTCACCCCTCCACTTT. Its protein is CAWSEDRGDSPLHF.

There are a few counts of this clone. The chain uses TRBV19 and TRBJ1-1; TRBD1 might be the D (5 bases). Trimming pared 5 bases from V and 8 bases from J, leaving 15 bases between. The CDR3 length is 13 residues. Germline V gene sequence: CDR1 LNHDA, CDR2 SQIVND (reference sequence). The CDR3 sequence: CASSFRQTGEAFF. The CDR3 nucleotides read TGTGCCAGTAGTTTCCGACAGACGGGGGAAGCTTTCTTT.

J is TRBJ2-7 and V is TRBV7-8, with 10 bases fitting TRBD1. CDR1 is SGHVS and CDR2 is FQNEAQ in the germline V gene. This CDR3 spans 18 amino acids. Germline trimming cut 3 bases from V and 4 bases from J; bases unmatched to any gene: 15. The DNA of the CDR3 is TGTGCCAGCAGCTTCCAGGACAGGGGGGCTAGCGGCACTTACGAGCAGTACTTC. Its protein is CASSFQDRGASGTYEQYF.

The chain has TRBV4-3 and TRBJ2-4; 12 bases are a match to TRBD1. CDR1 and CDR2 (germline): LGHNA, YSLEER. The CDR3 runs 16 residues. V was pared by 3 bases and J by 4 bases, with 4 bases of the junction left unmatched. Here the CDR3 reads CASSHGTGGGKNIQYF. Written as DNA, the CDR3 is TGCGCCAGCAGCCATGGGACAGGGGGCGGGAAAAACATTCAGTACTTC.

The gene calls are TRBV5-1 and TRBJ2-7; 8 bases are shared with TRBD2. CDR1 and CDR2 from the germline V gene are SGHRS and YFSETQ. The CDR3 totals 14 residues. Trimming cost V 5 bases and J 6 bases; bases outside gene matches: 10. CDR3 in amino acids: CASREAGAPGEQYF. DNA of the CDR3: TGCGCCAGCAGGGAAGCGGGAGCGCCGGGCGAGCAGTACTTC.

This clone turned up a few times. The chain carries TRBV28 and TRBJ2-1; D not certain. The CDR3 loop spans 12 amino acids. Germline V gene sequence: CDR1 MDHEN, CDR2 SYDVKM. V was cut by 6 bases and J by 6 bases, with 9 bases left in between. The DNA for the CDR3 is TGTGCCAGCAGGTGGGGTCTCAATGAGCAGTTCTTC. Translation: CASRWGLNEQFF.

This rearrangement joins TRBV2 to TRBJ1-1; a weak D match, TRBD1 (5 bases). Per the germline V gene, CDR1 is SNHLY and CDR2 is FYNNEI. Trimming removed 5 bases from V and 10 bases from J, with 20 bases in between. The CDR3 sequence is 14 residues long. CDR3: CASSPGEEAHPAFF. The CDR3 coding sequence is TGTGCCAGCAGTCCGGGGGAGGAGGCCCACCCAGCTTTCTTT.

V and J are TRBV7-2 and TRBJ2-3; D may be TRBD2 (5 bases). Trimming cost V 5 bases and J 1 base, with 10 bases left between them. Germline assignment: CDR1 SGHTA and CDR2 FQGNSA. The CDR3 runs to 14 residues. The CDR3 nucleotides read TGTGCCAGCAGCGAACCGCGGGGCACAGATACGCAGTATTTT. Encoded protein: CASSEPRGTDTQYF.

The chain couples TRBV5-4 to TRBJ2-7; D gene ambiguous. The CDR3 runs 13 residues. Trimming took 4 bases from V and 3 from J, leaving 11 bases between them. Per germline, CDR1 SGHNT and CDR2 YYREEE (reference sequence). The CDR3 coding sequence is TGTGCCAGCAGCCCTCGTTTGGGCTACGAGCAGTACTTC. It yields the protein CASSPRLGYEQYF.

CDR3 DNA: TGCGCCAGCAGACCCCCGACTTTTGGCTACACCTTC. Encoded protein: CASRPPTFGYTF. This chain joins TRBV23-1 and TRBJ1-2; D is undetermined. TRBV23-1 is an open reading frame whose function is uncertain. The CDR3 sequence is 12 residues long. Trimming stripped 6 bases from V and 7 bases from J, with 12 bases between.

Concerning this clone: A read error is likely here: a far larger clone is one base away. J is TRBJ1-2 and V is TRBV2; 8 bases agree with TRBD1. J was trimmed by 4 bases and V by 1 base; bases with no gene match: 2. The CDR3 is 14 residues long. Looked up from germline, CDR1 is SNHLY and CDR2 is FYNNEI. CDR3 nucleotides: TGTGCCAGCAGTGAAGGGACAGGGCCCTATGGCTACACCTTC. Its protein product is CASSEGTGPYGYTF.

A single count supports this clone. The V gene is TRBV2, the J gene TRBJ1-2, with TRBD1 identical over 8 bases. The V gene end was trimmed by 3 bases and the J gene end by 7 bases; junction bases not matched to a gene: 4. The CDR3 is made up of 13 amino acids. Germline CDR1 and CDR2: SNHLY and FYNNEI. The CDR3 region has the DNA TGTGCCAGCAGTGAGGGAACAGGGGGTGGCTACACCTTC. Amino acids: CASSEGTGGGYTF. The variable domain in full, completed from reference TRBV2 and TRBJ1-2, reads EPEVTQTPSHQVTQMGQEVILRCVPISNHLYFYWYRQILGQKVEFLVSFYNNEISEKSEIFDDQFSVERPDGSNFTLKIRSTKLEDSAMYFCASSEGTGGGYTFGSGTRLTVV.

This chain uses TRBV5-1 with TRBJ1-2, with 7 bases aligning to TRBD1. Germline assignment: CDR1 SGHRS and CDR2 YFSETQ. The ends lost 0 bases at V and 5 bases at J; junction bases unmatched: 7. The CDR3 runs 15 residues. The CDR3 reads CASSLGATGKYGYTF. Here the CDR3 DNA reads TGCGCCAGCAGCTTGGGGGCGACAGGGAAGTATGGCTACACCTTC.

This sequence joins TRBV5-4 and TRBJ2-3; no definite D call. Germline CDR1 reads SGHNT; CDR2 reads YYREEE (reference sequence). The V end was cut by 2 bases, the J end by 3 bases, with 13 bases between. The CDR3 has 15 amino acids. CDR3 nucleotides: TGTGCCAGCAGCTTATCGTCTTTCGGGACAGATACGCAGTATTTT. Residues: CASSLSSFGTDTQYF. Full variable domain (outside the CDR3, taken from reference TRBV5-4 and TRBJ2-3): ETGVTQSPTHLIKTRGQQVTLRCSSQSGHNTVSWYQQALGQGPQFIFQYYREEENGRGNFPPRFSGLQFPNYSSELNVNALELDDSALYLCASSLSSFGTDTQYFGPGTRLTVL.

About this clone itself: A single base is all that separates this from a far larger clone, so a read error is likely. The chain recombines TRBV5-1 with TRBJ2-7, with D unresolved. The CDR3 has 13 residues. Germline values: CDR1 SGHRS, CDR2 YFSETQ. For the CDR3, the DNA is TGCGCCAGCAGGGTCTCCAAAACGGACGAGCAGTGCTTC. Residues: CASRVSKTDEQCF.

The table lists this clone with a few counts. The rearrangement links TRBV29-1 to TRBJ1-1; 8 bases fit TRBD1. The germline CDR1 and CDR2 sequences are SQVTM and ANQGSEA. The CDR3 extends over 12 amino acids. J lost 11 bases, V lost 6 bases, and 11 bases had no gene match. The CDR3 reads CSVFSRGREAFF. CDR3 sequence (DNA): TGCAGCGTCTTCTCCAGGGGGCGCGAGGCTTTCTTT.

This rearrangement joins TRBV27 to TRBJ2-3; no reliable D call. The CDR3 sequence is 15 residues long. The V end was cut by 2 bases, the J end by 0 bases, with 9 bases between. Germline V gene sequence: CDR1 MNHEY, CDR2 SMNVEV (reference sequence). The CDR3 is CASSLKGYSTDTQYF. The CDR3, as DNA: TGTGCCAGCAGTTTAAAGGGATATAGCACAGATACGCAGTATTTT.

About this clone itself: A much larger clone differs by one base, so this may be a read error. This chain links TRBV5-1 with TRBJ2-7, with 10 bases identical to TRBD1. Germline lookup yields CDR1 SGHRS and CDR2 YFSETQ. This CDR3 has 14 residues. The V segment lost 3 bases and the J segment 3 bases; nucleotides outside the gene matches: 3. CDR3 coding DNA: TGCGCCAGCAGCTCGGACAGGGGGGTCTACGAGCAGTACTTC. Translation gives CASSSDRGVYEQYF.

The CDR3 here is CASSGAGSLVGYF. CDR3 coding DNA: TGTGCCAGCAGTGGCGCCGGGTCTTTAGTAGGGTATTTT. This chain uses TRBV25-1 with TRBJ2-3; D gene unclear. The CDR3 has 13 amino acids. Germline lookup yields CDR1 MGHDK and CDR2 SYGVNS. Trimming removed 4 bases at V and 14 bases at J, with 19 bases between. Complete variable domain (other parts from reference TRBV25-1 and TRBJ2-3): EADIYQTPRYLVIGTGKKITLECSQTMGHDKMYWYQQDPGMELHLIHYSYGVNSTEKGDLSSESTVSRIRTEHFPLTLESARPSHTSQYLCASSGAGSLVGYFGPGTRLTVL.